This T cell receptor beta chain was sequenced in a study of control samples from healthy donors and cancer patients. Clones were sequenced by immunoSEQ multiplex PCR, and TCRdb holds only the in-frame ones, with some missing. This table holds 110,000 to 150,000 clones, roughly nine tenths found once. The CDR3 runs to 16 residues. Germline V gene sequence: CDR1 LGHNA, CDR2 YSLEER. The germline V and J ends were trimmed by 0 bases and 0 bases, with 6 bases remaining between them. This sequence was found in a man aged 25-40 years in good health. Sequenced sample: blood. This chain links TRBV4-3 with TRBJ2-6; D call uncertain. The CDR3 loop is CASSQDRISGANVLTF. The CDR3 coding sequence is TGCGCCAGCAGCCAAGATCGAATCTCTGGGGCCAACGTCCTGACTTTC.